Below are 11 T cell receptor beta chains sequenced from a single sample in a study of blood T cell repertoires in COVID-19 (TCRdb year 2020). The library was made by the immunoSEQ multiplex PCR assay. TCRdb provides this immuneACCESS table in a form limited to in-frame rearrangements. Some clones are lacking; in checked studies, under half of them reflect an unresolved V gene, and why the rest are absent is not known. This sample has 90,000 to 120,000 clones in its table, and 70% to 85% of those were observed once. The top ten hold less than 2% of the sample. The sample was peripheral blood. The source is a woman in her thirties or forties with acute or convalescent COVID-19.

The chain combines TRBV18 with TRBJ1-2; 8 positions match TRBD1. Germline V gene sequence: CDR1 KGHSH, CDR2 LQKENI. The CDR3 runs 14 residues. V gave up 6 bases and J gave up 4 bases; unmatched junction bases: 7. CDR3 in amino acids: CASSSTGEPYGYTF. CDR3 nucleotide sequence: TGTGCCAGCTCCTCGACAGGGGAACCCTATGGCTACACCTTC.

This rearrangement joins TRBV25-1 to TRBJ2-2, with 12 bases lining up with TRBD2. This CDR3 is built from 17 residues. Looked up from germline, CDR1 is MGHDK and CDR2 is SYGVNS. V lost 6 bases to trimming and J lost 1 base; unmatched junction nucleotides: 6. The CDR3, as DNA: TGTGCCAGCAGCCAGTCGACTAGCGGGGGGAACACCGGGGAGCTGTTTTTT. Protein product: CASSQSTSGGNTGELFF. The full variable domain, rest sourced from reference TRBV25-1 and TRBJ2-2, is EADIYQTPRYLVIGTGKKITLECSQTMGHDKMYWYQQDPGMELHLIHYSYGVNSTEKGDLSSESTVSRIRTEHFPLTLESARPSHTSQYLCASSQSTSGGNTGELFFGEGSRLTVL.

This CDR3 is CASSGLAGGEAFF. The CDR3 DNA reads TGTGCCAGCAGTGGACTCGCGGGTGGGGAAGCTTTCTTT. V usage is TRBV6-6 and J usage is TRBJ1-1, with no clear D. The germline V gene has CDR1 MNHNY and CDR2 SVGAGI (reference sequence). V was shortened by 5 bases and J by 8 bases, with 15 bases between the two germline ends. There are 13 residues in the CDR3.

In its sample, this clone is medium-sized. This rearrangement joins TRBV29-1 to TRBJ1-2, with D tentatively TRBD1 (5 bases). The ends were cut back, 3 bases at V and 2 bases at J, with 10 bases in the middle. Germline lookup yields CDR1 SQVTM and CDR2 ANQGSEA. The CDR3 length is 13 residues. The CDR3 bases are TGCAGCGTTGAGAAGGGGCAGAACTATGGCTACACCTTC. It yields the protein CSVEKGQNYGYTF.

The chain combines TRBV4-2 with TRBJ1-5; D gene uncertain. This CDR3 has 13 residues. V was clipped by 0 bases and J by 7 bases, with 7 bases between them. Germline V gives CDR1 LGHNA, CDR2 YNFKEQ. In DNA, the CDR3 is TGTGCCAGCAGCCAAGACGGGAACCAGCCCCAGCATTTT. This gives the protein CASSQDGNQPQHF.

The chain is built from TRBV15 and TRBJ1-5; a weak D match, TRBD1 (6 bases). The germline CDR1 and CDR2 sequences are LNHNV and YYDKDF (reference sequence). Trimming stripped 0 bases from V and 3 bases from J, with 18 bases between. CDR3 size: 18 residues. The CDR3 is CATSRDSINRDPNQPQHF. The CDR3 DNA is TGTGCCACCAGCAGAGATTCAATAAACAGGGACCCCAATCAGCCCCAGCATTTT.

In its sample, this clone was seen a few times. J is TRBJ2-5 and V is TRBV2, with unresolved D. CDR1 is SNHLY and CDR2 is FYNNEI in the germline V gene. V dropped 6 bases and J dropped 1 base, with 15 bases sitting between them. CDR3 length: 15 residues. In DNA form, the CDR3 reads TGTGCCAGCAGCGCTACACCTTACAGCCAAGAGACCCAGTACTTC. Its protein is CASSATPYSQETQYF.

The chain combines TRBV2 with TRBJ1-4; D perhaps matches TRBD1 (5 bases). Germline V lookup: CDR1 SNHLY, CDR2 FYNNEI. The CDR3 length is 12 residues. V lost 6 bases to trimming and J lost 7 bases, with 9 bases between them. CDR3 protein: CASRHGGEKLFF. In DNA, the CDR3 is TGTGCCAGCAGACACGGGGGTGAAAAACTGTTTTTT.

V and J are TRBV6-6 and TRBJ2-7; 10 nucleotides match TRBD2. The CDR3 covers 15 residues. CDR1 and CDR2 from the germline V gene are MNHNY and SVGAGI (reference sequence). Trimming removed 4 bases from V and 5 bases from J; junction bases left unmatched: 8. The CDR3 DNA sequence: TGTGCCAGCAGTTCTCCGGGACTAGCGAAAAACGAGCAGTACTTC. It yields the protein CASSSPGLAKNEQYF.

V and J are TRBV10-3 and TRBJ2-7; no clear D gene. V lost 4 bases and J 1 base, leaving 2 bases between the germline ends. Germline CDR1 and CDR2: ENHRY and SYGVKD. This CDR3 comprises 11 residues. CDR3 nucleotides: TGTGCCATCAGTGCGTCCTACGAGCAGTACTTC. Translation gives CAISASYEQYF.

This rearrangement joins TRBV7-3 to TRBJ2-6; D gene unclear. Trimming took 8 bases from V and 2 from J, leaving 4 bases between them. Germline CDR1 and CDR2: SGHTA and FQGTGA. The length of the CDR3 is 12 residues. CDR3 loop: CASSPGANVLTF. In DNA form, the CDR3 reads TGTGCCAGCTCTCCTGGGGCCAACGTCCTGACTTTC.